These T cell receptor beta chains were read from a single sample in a study of control samples from healthy donors and cancer patients. Produced via immunoSEQ multiplex PCR; TCRdb's table is partial and in-frame only. This table has about 130,000 clones, about 95% appearing once. Sequencing was performed on PBMCs. These receptors all stem from a man aged 55-75 years with colorectal cancer. Both conserved end residues are part of each CDR3. The D gene is left open where the match is weak. Clone size is stated in some rows and not others, as once, few, many or a class when expanded.

j_call	v_call	d_call	clone_size	cdr3_aa	cdr3_nt
TRBJ2-3	TRBV30	.	.	CAWKPSTDTQYF	TGTGCCTGGAAACCTAGCACAGATACGCAGTATTTT
TRBJ2-7	TRBV2	.	.	CASSVGVSETYSYEQYF	TGTGCCAGCAGTGTGGGAGTAAGCGAGACATACTCCTACGAGCAGTACTTC
TRBJ2-3	TRBV10-1	.	.	CASSDRGTDTQYF	TGCGCCAGCAGTGACAGGGGCACAGATACGCAGTATTTT
TRBJ1-1	TRBV3-1/TRBV3-2	TRBD1	.	CASRPTGDPEAFF	TGTGCCAGCAGGCCCACAGGGGATCCAGAAGCTTTCTTT
TRBJ2-5	TRBV5-8	.	.	CASSLAGWETQYF	TGTGCCAGCAGCTTGGCCGGGTGGGAGACCCAGTACTTC
TRBJ1-1	TRBV7-9	.	.	CASSPEGSMNTEAFF	TGTGCCAGCAGCCCCGAGGGTAGTATGAACACTGAAGCTTTCTTT
TRBJ1-4	TRBV4-3	.	.	CASSQTATNEKLFF	TGCGCCAGCAGCCAGACAGCAACTAATGAAAAACTGTTTTTT
TRBJ1-2	TRBV5-1	TRBD1	.	CASSAGQGAEGYTF	TGCGCCAGCAGCGCCGGACAGGGGGCTGAGGGCTACACCTTC
TRBJ2-3	TRBV6-6	TRBD2	.	CASSQLAELTDTQYF	TGTGCCAGCAGTCAACTAGCGGAGCTCACAGATACGCAGTATTTT
TRBJ1-1	TRBV27	.	.	CASRGGTNTEAFF	TGTGCCAGCAGGGGAGGTACGAACACTGAAGCTTTCTTT
TRBJ2-3	TRBV7-8	.	.	CASTIGGGLSTDTQYF	TGTGCCAGCACCATAGGGGGGGGACTTAGCACAGATACGCAGTATTTT
TRBJ1-5	TRBV27	.	.	CASSSTGTVRGQPQHF	TGTGCCAGCAGTTCGACCGGGACTGTTCGGGGACAGCCCCAGCATTTT
TRBJ2-7	TRBV4-3	.	.	CASSQAGNYEQYF	TGCGCCAGCAGCCAGGCAGGGAACTACGAGCAGTACTTC
TRBJ1-1	TRBV12-3/TRBV12-4	.	.	CASSWGRTEAFF	TGTGCCAGCAGTTGGGGGCGCACTGAAGCTTTCTTT
TRBJ2-2	TRBV6-4	.	.	CAKATGKFANTGELFF	TGTGCCAAGGCGACAGGAAAGTTCGCGAACACCGGGGAGCTGTTTTTT
TRBJ1-6	TRBV12-3/TRBV12-4	.	.	CASSLRLRSPLHF	TGTGCCAGCAGTTTGCGTTTACGTTCACCCCTCCACTTT
TRBJ1-3	TRBV5-1	.	.	CASSLAAGPTSGNTIYF	TGCGCCAGCAGCTTGGCGGCAGGCCCGACCTCTGGAAACACCATATATTTT
TRBJ2-5	TRBV20-1	.	once	CSASNRKETQYF	TGCAGTGCTAGTAACAGGAAAGAGACCCAGTACTTC
TRBJ1-2	TRBV3-1/TRBV3-2	TRBD1	few	CASSLRTGGDYGYTF	TGTGCCAGCAGCCTTAGGACAGGGGGCGACTATGGCTACACCTTC
TRBJ2-5	TRBV5-1	TRBD2	.	CASGSGENQETQYF	TGCGCCAGCGGGAGCGGGGAAAATCAAGAGACCCAGTACTTC
TRBJ1-1	TRBV7-2	.	.	CASSLGPGDWRNTEAFF	TGTGCCAGCAGCTTAGGGCCAGGGGATTGGCGGAACACTGAAGCTTTCTTT
TRBJ1-2	TRBV6-6	TRBD1	.	CASGFRDSVSYGYTF	TGTGCCAGCGGCTTCCGGGACAGTGTATCTTATGGCTACACCTTC
TRBJ2-7	TRBV10-3	.	.	CAISELDEQYF	TGTGCCATCAGTGAGCTCGACGAGCAGTACTTC
TRBJ2-7	TRBV18	.	.	CASSPPQIYEQYF	TGTGCCAGCTCACCACCGCAGATCTACGAGCAGTACTTC
TRBJ2-3	TRBV29-1	.	.	CSIRPGDTQYF	TGCAGCATAAGACCGGGGGATACGCAGTATTTT
TRBJ1-4	TRBV15	.	.	CATEPAYHEKLFF	TGTGCCACCGAACCGGCCTACCATGAAAAACTGTTTTTT
TRBJ2-5	TRBV18	TRBD2	.	CASSPRAGGDRRETQYF	TGTGCCAGCTCACCCCGTGCGGGGGGGGATCGAAGAGAGACCCAGTACTTC
TRBJ1-6	TRBV2	TRBD1	.	CASNQQGQPNSPLHF	TGTGCCAGCAATCAACAGGGACAGCCAAATTCACCCCTCCACTTT
TRBJ2-3	TRBV6-2/TRBV6-3	.	.	CASSYMTGLGKLSTDTQYF	TGTGCCAGCAGTTACATGACAGGCCTGGGTAAGCTGAGCACAGATACGCAGTATTTT
TRBJ1-1	TRBV6-2/TRBV6-3	.	.	CASSYSSALNTEAFF	TGTGCCAGCAGTTACTCGAGTGCTTTGAACACTGAAGCTTTCTTT
TRBJ2-7	TRBV6-2/TRBV6-3	.	.	CASSYSVDPPYEQYF	TGTGCCAGCAGTTACTCCGTCGACCCCCCCTACGAGCAGTACTTC
TRBJ2-5	TRBV5-1	TRBD1	.	CASSFGQGETQYF	TGCGCCAGCAGCTTCGGACAGGGAGAGACCCAGTACTTC
TRBJ2-7	TRBV2	TRBD1	.	CASSERTGGPYEQYF	TGTGCCAGCAGTGAAAGGACAGGGGGTCCCTACGAGCAGTACTTC
TRBJ1-4	TRBV7-8	TRBD1	.	CASSRTGRSNEKLFF	TGTGCCAGCAGTAGGACAGGGAGATCTAATGAAAAACTGTTTTTT
TRBJ1-6	TRBV21-1	.	.	CASSKWADRSDYNSPLHF	TGTGCCAGCAGCAAATGGGCGGACAGGTCCGACTATAATTCACCCCTCCACTTT
TRBJ2-2	TRBV20-1	.	.	CSASNSPNTGELFF	TGCAGTGCTAGTAACAGCCCGAACACCGGGGAGCTGTTTTTT
TRBJ2-2	TRBV4-3	.	once	CASSPRGLDTGELFF	TGCGCCAGCAGCCCTCGGGGGTTAGACACCGGGGAGCTGTTTTTT
TRBJ1-6	TRBV15	.	.	CATSREGGYSYNSPLHF	TGTGCCACCAGCAGGGAGGGAGGGTACTCCTATAATTCACCCCTCCACTTT
TRBJ1-1	TRBV29-1	.	.	CSVEMWGKTEAFF	TGCAGCGTTGAAATGTGGGGAAAGACTGAAGCTTTCTTT
TRBJ2-5	TRBV14	.	.	CASSLTPSQETQYF	TGTGCCAGCAGCCTGACACCGAGCCAAGAGACCCAGTACTTC
TRBJ1-1	TRBV10-3	.	.	CAIGVEGNTEAFF	TGTGCCATCGGAGTGGAGGGAAACACTGAAGCTTTCTTT
TRBJ1-5	TRBV6-1	.	.	CASSAKTGKGSNQPQHF	TGTGCCAGCAGTGCCAAAACAGGGAAAGGGAGCAATCAGCCCCAGCATTTT
TRBJ1-6	TRBV6-1	.	.	CASREGVNSPLHF	TGTGCCAGCAGAGAAGGGGTTAATTCACCCCTCCACTTT
TRBJ1-3	TRBV20-1	.	.	CSARIQNTIYF	TGCAGTGCTAGGATCCAGAACACCATATATTTT
TRBJ1-3	TRBV19	.	.	CASSIHRGLSGNTIYF	TGTGCCAGTAGTATACATCGAGGGCTTTCTGGAAACACCATATATTTT
TRBJ2-3	TRBV3-1/TRBV3-2	TRBD1	.	CASSHTGQNTDTQYF	TGTGCCAGCAGCCATACGGGACAGAACACAGATACGCAGTATTTT
TRBJ2-2	TRBV7-2	.	.	CASSLGWNGELFF	TGTGCCAGCAGCTTAGGCTGGAACGGGGAGCTGTTTTTT
TRBJ2-7	TRBV20-1	.	.	CSARQDYEQYF	TGCAGTGCTAGACAGGATTACGAGCAGTACTTC
TRBJ1-3	TRBV11-2	.	.	CASSFPLPPSRGNTIYF	TGTGCCAGCAGCTTCCCTCTACCCCCTTCGCGCGGAAACACCATATATTTT
TRBJ1-5	TRBV7-9	TRBD1	.	CASSATGDSNQPQHF	TGTGCCAGCAGCGCCACAGGGGATAGCAATCAGCCCCAGCATTTT
TRBJ2-5	TRBV5-1	.	.	CASSLEGPGAQYF	TGCGCCAGCAGCTTGGAAGGACCCGGGGCCCAGTACTTC
TRBJ2-7	TRBV28	.	.	CASRGTPYEQYF	TGTGCCAGCCGGGGGACACCGTACGAGCAGTACTTC
TRBJ1-1	TRBV19	TRBD1	.	CASSMTGVNTEAFF	TGTGCCAGTAGTATGACAGGGGTTAACACTGAAGCTTTCTTT
TRBJ1-1	TRBV7-9	.	.	CASSRGTEAFF	TGTGCCAGCAGTCGTGGCACTGAAGCTTTCTTT